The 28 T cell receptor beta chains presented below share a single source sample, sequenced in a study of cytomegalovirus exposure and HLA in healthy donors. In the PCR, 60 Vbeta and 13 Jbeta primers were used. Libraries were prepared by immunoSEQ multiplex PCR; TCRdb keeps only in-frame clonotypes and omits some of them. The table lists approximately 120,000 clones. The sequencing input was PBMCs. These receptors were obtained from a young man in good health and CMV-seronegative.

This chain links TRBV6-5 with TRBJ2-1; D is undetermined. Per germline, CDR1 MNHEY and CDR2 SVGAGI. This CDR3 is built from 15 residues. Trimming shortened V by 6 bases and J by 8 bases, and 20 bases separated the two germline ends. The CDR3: CASSRPGPTYDEQFF. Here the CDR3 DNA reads TGTGCCAGCAGCCGACCCGGCCCGACATATGATGAGCAGTTCTTC.

The CDR3 here is CASSAAGESSYEQYF. CDR3 nucleotides: TGTGCCAGCAGCGCTGCGGGGGAAAGCTCCTACGAGCAGTACTTC. The chain couples TRBV7-8 to TRBJ2-7; 7 nucleotides line up with TRBD2. Germline V gene lookup returns CDR1 SGHVS and CDR2 FQNEAQ. CDR3 size: 15 residues. After removal of 5 bases from V and 0 bases from J, the junction contained 7 bases not matched to a gene.

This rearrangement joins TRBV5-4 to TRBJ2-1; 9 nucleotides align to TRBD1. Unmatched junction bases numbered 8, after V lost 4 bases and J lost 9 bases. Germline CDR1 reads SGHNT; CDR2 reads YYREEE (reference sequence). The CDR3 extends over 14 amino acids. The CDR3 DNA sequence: TGTGCCAGCAGCCTGCCGGGACAGGGTAGTGAGCAGTTCTTC. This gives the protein CASSLPGQGSEQFF.

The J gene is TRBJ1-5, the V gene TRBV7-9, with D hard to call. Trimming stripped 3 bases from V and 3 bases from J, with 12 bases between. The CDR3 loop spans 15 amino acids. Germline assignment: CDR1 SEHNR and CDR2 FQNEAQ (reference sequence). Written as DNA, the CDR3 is TGTGCCAGCAGCTTCTTGGGTGAGGACAATCAGCCCCAGCATTTT. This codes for CASSFLGEDNQPQHF.

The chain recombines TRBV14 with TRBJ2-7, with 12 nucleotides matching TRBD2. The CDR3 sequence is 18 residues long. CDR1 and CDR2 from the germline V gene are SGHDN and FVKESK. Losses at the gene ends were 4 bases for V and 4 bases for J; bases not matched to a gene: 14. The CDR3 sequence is CASSPFTLAGGPVYEQYF. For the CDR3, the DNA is TGTGCCAGCAGCCCTTTTACGCTAGCGGGAGGGCCGGTATACGAGCAGTACTTC.

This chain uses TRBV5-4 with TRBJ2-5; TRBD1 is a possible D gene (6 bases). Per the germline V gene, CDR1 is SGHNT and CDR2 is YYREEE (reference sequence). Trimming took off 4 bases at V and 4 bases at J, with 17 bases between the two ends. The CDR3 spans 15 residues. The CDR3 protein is CASSRSPGERETQYF. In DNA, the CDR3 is TGTGCCAGCAGCCGATCTCCAGGGGAGAGAGAGACCCAGTACTTC.

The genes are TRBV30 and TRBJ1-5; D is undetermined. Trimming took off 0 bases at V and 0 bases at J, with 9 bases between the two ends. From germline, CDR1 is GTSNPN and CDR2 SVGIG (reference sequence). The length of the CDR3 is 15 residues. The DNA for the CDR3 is TGTGCCTGGAGTGTACGATCAGTTAGCAATCAGCCCCAGCATTTT. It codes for CAWSVRSVSNQPQHF.

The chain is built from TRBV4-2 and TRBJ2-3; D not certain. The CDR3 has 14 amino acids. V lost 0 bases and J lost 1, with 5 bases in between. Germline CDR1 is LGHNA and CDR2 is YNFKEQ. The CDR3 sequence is CASSQEGGTDTQYF. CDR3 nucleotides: TGTGCCAGCAGCCAAGAGGGCGGCACAGATACGCAGTATTTT.

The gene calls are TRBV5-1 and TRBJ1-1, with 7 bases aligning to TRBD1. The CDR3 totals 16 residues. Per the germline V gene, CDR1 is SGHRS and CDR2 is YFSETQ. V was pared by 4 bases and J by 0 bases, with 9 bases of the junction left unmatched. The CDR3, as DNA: TGCGCCAGCAGCGCTCCCTGGACAGGAATGAACACTGAAGCTTTCTTT. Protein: CASSAPWTGMNTEAFF. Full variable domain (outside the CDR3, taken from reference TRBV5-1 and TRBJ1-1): KAGVTQTPRYLIKTRGQQVTLSCSPISGHRSVSWYQQTPGQGLQFLFEYFSETQRNKGNFPGRFSGRQFSNSRSEMNVSTLELGDSALYLCASSAPWTGMNTEAFFGQGTRLTVV.

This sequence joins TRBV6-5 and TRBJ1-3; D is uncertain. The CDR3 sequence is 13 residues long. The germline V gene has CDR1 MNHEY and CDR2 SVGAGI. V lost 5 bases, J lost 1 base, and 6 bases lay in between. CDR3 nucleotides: TGTGCCAGCAGTCCCTCGTCTGGAAACACCATATATTTT. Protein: CASSPSSGNTIYF.

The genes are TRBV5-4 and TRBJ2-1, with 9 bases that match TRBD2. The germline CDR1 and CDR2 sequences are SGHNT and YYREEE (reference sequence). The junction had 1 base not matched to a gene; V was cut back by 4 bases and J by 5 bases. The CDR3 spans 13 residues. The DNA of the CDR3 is TGTGCCAGCAGCCGACTAGCGGACAATGAGCAGTTCTTC. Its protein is CASSRLADNEQFF.

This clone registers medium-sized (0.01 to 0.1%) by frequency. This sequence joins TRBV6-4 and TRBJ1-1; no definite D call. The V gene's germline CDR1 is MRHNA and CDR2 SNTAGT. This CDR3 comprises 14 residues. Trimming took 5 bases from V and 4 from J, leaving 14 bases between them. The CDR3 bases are TGTGCCAGCAGTTCTACGGCGAGGAGCACTGAAGCTTTCTTT. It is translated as CASSSTARSTEAFF.

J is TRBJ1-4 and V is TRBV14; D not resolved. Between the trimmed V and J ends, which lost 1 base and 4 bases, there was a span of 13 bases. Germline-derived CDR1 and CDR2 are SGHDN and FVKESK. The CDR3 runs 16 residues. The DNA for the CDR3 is TGTGCCAGCAGCCAAGGAAAACTGTTTAATAATGAAAAACTGTTTTTT. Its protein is CASSQGKLFNNEKLFF.

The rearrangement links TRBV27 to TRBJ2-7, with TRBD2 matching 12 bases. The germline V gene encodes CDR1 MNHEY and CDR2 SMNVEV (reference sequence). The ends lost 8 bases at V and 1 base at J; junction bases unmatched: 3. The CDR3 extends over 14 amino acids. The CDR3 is CASGLAGGSYEQYF. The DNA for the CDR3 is TGTGCCAGCGGCCTAGCGGGAGGGTCCTACGAGCAGTACTTC.

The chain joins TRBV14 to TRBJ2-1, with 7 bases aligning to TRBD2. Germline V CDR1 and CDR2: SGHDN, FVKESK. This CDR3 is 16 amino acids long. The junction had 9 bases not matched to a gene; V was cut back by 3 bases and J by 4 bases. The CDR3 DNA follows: TGTGCCAGCAGCCAGGAGGGCCAGCGGGATTACAATGAGCAGTTCTTC. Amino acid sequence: CASSQEGQRDYNEQFF.

In nucleotides, the CDR3 is TGTGCCAGCAGTTTGAGCGGGAGCTCTAACGAGCAGTACTTC. As protein: CASSLSGSSNEQYF. This chain uses TRBV9 with TRBJ2-7; 8 nucleotides agree with TRBD2. This CDR3 is built from 14 residues. Looked up from germline, CDR1 is SGDLS and CDR2 is YYNGEE. Trimming cost V 5 bases and J 5 bases; bases outside gene matches: 9.

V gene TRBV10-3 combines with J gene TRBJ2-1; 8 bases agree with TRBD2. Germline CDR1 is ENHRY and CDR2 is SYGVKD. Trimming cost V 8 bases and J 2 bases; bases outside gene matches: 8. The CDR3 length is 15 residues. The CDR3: CAIAPSAGAYNEQFF. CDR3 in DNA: TGTGCCATCGCACCGTCAGCGGGAGCCTACAATGAGCAGTTCTTC.

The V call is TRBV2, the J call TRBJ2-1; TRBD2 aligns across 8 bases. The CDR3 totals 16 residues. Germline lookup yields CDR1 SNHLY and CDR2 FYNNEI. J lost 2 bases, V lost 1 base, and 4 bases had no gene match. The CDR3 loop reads CASSEGVAGPYNEQFF. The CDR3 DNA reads TGTGCCAGCAGTGAAGGGGTAGCGGGACCCTACAATGAGCAGTTCTTC. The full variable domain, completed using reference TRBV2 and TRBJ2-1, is EPEVTQTPSHQVTQMGQEVILRCVPISNHLYFYWYRQILGQKVEFLVSFYNNEISEKSEIFDDQFSVERPDGSNFTLKIRSTKLEDSAMYFCASSEGVAGPYNEQFFGPGTRLTVL.

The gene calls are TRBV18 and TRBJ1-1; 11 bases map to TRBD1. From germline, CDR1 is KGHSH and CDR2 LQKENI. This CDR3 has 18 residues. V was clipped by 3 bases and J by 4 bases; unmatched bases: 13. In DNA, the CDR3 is TGTGCCAGCTCACCGGGACAGGGGGAGTTGAGGGGTTCCACTGAAGCTTTCTTT. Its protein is CASSPGQGELRGSTEAFF.

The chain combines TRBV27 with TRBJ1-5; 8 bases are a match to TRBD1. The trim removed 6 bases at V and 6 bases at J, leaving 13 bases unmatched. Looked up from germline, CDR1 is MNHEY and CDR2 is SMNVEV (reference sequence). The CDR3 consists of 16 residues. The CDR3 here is CASSLRVSGGGQPQHF. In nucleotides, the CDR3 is TGTGCCAGCAGCTTAAGGGTGTCAGGGGGCGGTCAGCCCCAGCATTTT.

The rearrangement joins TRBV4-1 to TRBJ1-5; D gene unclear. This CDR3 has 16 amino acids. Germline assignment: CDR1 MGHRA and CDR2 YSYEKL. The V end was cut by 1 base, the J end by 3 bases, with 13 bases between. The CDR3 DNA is TGCGCCAGCAGCCAAGTCCTACAGAACCTCAATCAGCCCCAGCATTTT. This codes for CASSQVLQNLNQPQHF.

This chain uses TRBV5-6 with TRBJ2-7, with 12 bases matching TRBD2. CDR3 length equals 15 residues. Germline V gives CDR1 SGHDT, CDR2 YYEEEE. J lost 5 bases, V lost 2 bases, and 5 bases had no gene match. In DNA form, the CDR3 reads TGTGCCAGCAGCTTAACACTAGCGGGAGGCAACGAGCAGTACTTC. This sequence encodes CASSLTLAGGNEQYF.

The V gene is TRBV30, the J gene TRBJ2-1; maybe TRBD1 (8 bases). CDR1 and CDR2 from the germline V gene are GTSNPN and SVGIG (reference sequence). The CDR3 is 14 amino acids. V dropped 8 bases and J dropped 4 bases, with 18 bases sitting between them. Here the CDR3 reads CAGQGASGYNEQFF. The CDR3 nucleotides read TGTGCCGGCCAGGGGGCTAGCGGTTACAATGAGCAGTTCTTC.

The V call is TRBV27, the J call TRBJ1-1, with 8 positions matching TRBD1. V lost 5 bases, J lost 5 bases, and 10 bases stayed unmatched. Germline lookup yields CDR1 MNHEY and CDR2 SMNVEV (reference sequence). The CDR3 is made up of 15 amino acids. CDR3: CASSPRTGRGTEAFF. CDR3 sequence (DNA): TGTGCCAGCAGTCCCCGGACAGGGCGGGGAACTGAAGCTTTCTTT.

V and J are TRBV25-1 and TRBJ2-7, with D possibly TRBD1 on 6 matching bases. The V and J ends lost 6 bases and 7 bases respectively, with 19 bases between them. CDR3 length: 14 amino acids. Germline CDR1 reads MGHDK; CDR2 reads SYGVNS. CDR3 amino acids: CASRSRTAIGEQYF. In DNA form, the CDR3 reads TGTGCCAGCAGATCCCGGACAGCCATCGGGGAGCAGTACTTC.

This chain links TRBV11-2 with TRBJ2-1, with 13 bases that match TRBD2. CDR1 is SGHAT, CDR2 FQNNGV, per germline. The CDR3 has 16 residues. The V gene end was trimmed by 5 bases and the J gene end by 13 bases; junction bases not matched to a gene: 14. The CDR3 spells CASSPRTSGSAPQQFF. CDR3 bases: TGTGCCAGCAGCCCCAGGACTAGCGGGAGTGCACCTCAACAGTTCTTC. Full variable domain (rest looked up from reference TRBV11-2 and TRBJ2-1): EAGVAQSPRYKIIEKRQSVAFWCNPISGHATLYWYQQILGQGPKLLIQFQNNGVVDDSQLPKDRFSAERLKGVDSTLKIQPAKLEDSAVYLCASSPRTSGSAPQQFFGPGTRLTVL.

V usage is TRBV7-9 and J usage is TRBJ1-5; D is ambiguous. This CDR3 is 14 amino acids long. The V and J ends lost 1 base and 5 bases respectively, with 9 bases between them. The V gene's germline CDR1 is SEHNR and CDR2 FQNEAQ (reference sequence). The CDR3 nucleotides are TGTGCCAGCAGCTTAGGTTTGGGCGATCAGCCCCAGCATTTT. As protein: CASSLGLGDQPQHF.

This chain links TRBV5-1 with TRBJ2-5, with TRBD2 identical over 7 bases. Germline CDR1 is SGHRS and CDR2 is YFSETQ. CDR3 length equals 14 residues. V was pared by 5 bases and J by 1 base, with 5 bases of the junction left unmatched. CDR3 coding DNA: TGCGCCAGCAGGGGAGGGACGGCCCAAGAGACCCAGTACTTC. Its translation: CASRGGTAQETQYF.